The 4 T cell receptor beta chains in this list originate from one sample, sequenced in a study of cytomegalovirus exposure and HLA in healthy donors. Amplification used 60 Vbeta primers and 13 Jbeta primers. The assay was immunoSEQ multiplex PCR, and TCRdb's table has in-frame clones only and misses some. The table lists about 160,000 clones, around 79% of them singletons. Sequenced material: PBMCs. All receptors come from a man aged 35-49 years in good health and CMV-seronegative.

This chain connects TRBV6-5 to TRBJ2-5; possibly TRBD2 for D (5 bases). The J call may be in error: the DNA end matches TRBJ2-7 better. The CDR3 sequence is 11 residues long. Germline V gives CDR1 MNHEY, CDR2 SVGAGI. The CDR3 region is CASLLGSEQYF. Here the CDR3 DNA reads TGTGCCAGCTTACTAGGGAGCGAGCAGTACTTC.

For the CDR3, the DNA is TGTGCCAGCAGCGCTTGGCAGGGATCCTACAATGAGCAGTTCTTC. Protein product: CASSAWQGSYNEQFF. V and J are TRBV2 and TRBJ2-1; the D gene is possibly TRBD1 (5 bases). This CDR3 region has 15 residues. Germline V gene lookup returns CDR1 SNHLY and CDR2 FYNNEI. Trimming shortened V by 6 bases and J by 1 base, and 13 bases separated the two germline ends.

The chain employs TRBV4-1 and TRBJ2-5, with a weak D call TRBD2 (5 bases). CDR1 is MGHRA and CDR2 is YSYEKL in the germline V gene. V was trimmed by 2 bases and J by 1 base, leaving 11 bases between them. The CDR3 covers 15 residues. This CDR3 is CASSQILVSQETQYF. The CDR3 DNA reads TGCGCCAGCAGCCAAATACTAGTGAGCCAAGAGACCCAGTACTTC.

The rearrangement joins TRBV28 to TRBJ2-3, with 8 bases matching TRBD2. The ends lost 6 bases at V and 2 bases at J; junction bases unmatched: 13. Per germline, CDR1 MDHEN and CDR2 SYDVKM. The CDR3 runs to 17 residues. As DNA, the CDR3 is TGTGCCAGCAGCTCCCCGCCTTTAGCGGGGTACACAGATACGCAGTATTTT. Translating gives CASSSPPLAGYTDTQYF.